This T cell receptor beta chain is from a study of cytomegalovirus exposure and HLA in healthy donors. PCR was performed using 60 Vbeta and 13 Jbeta primers. Measured with immunoSEQ multiplex PCR; TCRdb has only the in-frame clones, and not every one. Among more than 65,000 clones listed, about 73% were seen once. Findings and limits, study-wide: One cluster of highly shared sequence variants probably arose as a sequencing artifact.

Germline loops: CDR1 SGHTA, CDR2 FQGNSA. V was clipped by 5 bases and J by 6 bases, with 5 bases between them. The length of the CDR3 is 12 residues. This clone was recorded only once. What it binds is not known. This clonotype was sampled from a woman aged 55-69 years in good health and CMV-seropositive. What was sequenced was PBMCs. This chain uses TRBV7-2 with TRBJ1-6; D gene uncertain. CDR3 nucleotides: TGTGCCAGCAGCCCAGTTAATTCACCCCTCCACTTT. The encoded protein is CASSPVNSPLHF. Supplemented by reference TRBV7-2 and TRBJ1-6, the full variable domain reads GAGVSQSPSNKVTEKGKDVELRCDPISGHTALYWYRQSLGQGLEFLIYFQGNSAPDKSGLPSDRFSAERTGGSVSTLTIQRTQQEDSAVYLCASSPVNSPLHFGNGTRLTVT.